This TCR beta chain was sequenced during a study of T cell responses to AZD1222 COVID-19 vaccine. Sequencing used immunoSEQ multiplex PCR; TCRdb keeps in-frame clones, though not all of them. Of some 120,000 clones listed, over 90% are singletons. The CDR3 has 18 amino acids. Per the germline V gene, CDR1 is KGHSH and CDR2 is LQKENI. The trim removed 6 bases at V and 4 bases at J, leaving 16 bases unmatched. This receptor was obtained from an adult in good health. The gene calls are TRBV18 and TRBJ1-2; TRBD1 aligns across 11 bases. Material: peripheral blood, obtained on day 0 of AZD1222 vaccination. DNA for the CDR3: TGTGCCAGCTCCCCAAAAGGACAGGGGGCGATTCTGATCTATGGCTACACCTTC. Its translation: CASSPKGQGAILIYGYTF.